Presented here are 27 T cell receptor beta chains from one specimen sequenced in a study of T cells in Graves' hyperthyroidism and ophthalmopathy. What was amplified from RNA transcripts were TCR beta CDR3 regions. With the HTBI primer set, the TCR CDR3 went through a first round of RT-PCR. Using its own MiXCR run on the multiplex PCR reads, TCRdb lists one record per CDR3 protein. The sample has about 700,000 distinct CDR3 sequences; 14% are singletons. The sample was blood. All receptors derive from a woman aged 18 to 35 with Graves' hyperthyroidism.

In its sample, this clonotype was seen many times. The CDR3 loop is CASAGGPSTDTQYF. CDR3 nucleotide sequence: TGTGCCAGCGCTGGGGGGCCTAGCACAGATACGCAGTATTTT. The rearrangement uses TRBV2 and TRBJ2-3; tentatively, D is TRBD1 or TRBD2 (6 bases each). The germline gives CDR1 SNHLY, CDR2 FYNNEI. Trimming stripped 8 bases from V and 0 bases from J, with 12 bases between. This CDR3 has 14 residues.

This clonotype was recorded at least ten times. The chain joins TRBV12-3 or TRBV12-4 to TRBJ2-5; 8 bases are shared with TRBD2. The CDR3 is 15 residues long. V gave up 6 bases and J gave up 4 bases; unmatched junction bases: 10. Here the CDR3 reads CASSRLAKEGETQYF. The CDR3 DNA sequence: TGTGCCAGCAGCCGACTAGCGAAGGAAGGAGAGACCCAGTACTTC.

This clonotype was recorded many times. V and J are TRBV7-2 and TRBJ2-5; 7 positions match TRBD1. V gave up 4 bases and J gave up 6 bases; unmatched junction bases: 8. The CDR3 totals 14 residues. Per the germline V gene, CDR1 is SGHTA and CDR2 is FQGNSA. The DNA for the CDR3 is TGTGCCAGCAGCTCACCGGGACAGCCCCAGACCCAGTACTTC. Translated, it gives CASSSPGQPQTQYF.

This clonotype has at least ten counts. The chain joins TRBV14 to TRBJ1-2, with D tentatively TRBD1 (6 bases). Germline V gene data show CDR1 as SGHDN and CDR2 as FVKESK. The CDR3 spans 17 residues. Trimming left V 4 bases short and J 0 bases short, with 18 bases between. The CDR3 coding sequence is TGTGCCAGCAGCCCACACAGGACAGCTGTACCTAACTATGGCTACACCTTC. Residues: CASSPHRTAVPNYGYTF. Complete variable domain (other parts from reference TRBV14 and TRBJ1-2): EAGVTQFPSHSVIEKGQTVTLRCDPISGHDNLYWYRRVMGKEIKFLLHFVKESKQDESGMPNNRFLAERTGGTYSTLKVQPAELEDSGVYFCASSPHRTAVPNYGYTFGSGTRLTVV.

The chain joins TRBV5-6 to TRBJ2-1, with 10 bases identical to TRBD1. Per the germline V gene, CDR1 is SGHDT and CDR2 is YYEEEE. The length of the CDR3 is 17 residues. V gave up 2 bases and J gave up 4 bases; unmatched junction bases: 9. CDR3 sequence reads: CASSFPGTGDSYNEQFF. The CDR3 coding sequence is TGTGCCAGCAGCTTTCCCGGGACAGGGGATAGTTACAATGAGCAGTTCTTC.

This clonotype was seen at least ten times. J is TRBJ2-1 and V is TRBV20-1; the D gene is possibly TRBD2 (5 bases). The germline gives CDR1 DFQATT, CDR2 SNEGSKA (reference sequence). This CDR3 region has 16 residues. The V end was cut by 7 bases, the J end by 2 bases, with 21 bases between. The CDR3 nucleotides are TGCAGTGGACCTCACCCGAGGGTTACAGCCTACAATGAGCAGTTCTTC. Protein product: CSGPHPRVTAYNEQFF.

This clonotype was detected ten times or more. The CDR3 coding sequence is TGTGCCAGCAGCTTAGATCGGGGGTGGGGCACTGAAGCTTTCTTT. This codes for CASSLDRGWGTEAFF. The chain employs TRBV11-2 and TRBJ1-1; D might be TRBD1 (5 bases). This CDR3 has 15 residues. Trimming removed 0 bases from V and 4 bases from J, with 12 bases in between. The V gene's germline CDR1 is SGHAT and CDR2 FQNNGV.

This clonotype was observed once. This chain uses TRBV28 with TRBJ2-7; no definite D call. Looked up from germline, CDR1 is MDHEN and CDR2 is SYDVKM. V was clipped by 5 bases and J by 4 bases, with 12 bases between them. There are 13 residues in the CDR3. In DNA form, the CDR3 reads TGTGCCAGCAGTCGTATGGTGGGGTACGAGCAGTACTTC. It codes for CASSRMVGYEQYF. Supplemented by reference TRBV28 and TRBJ2-7, the full variable domain reads DVKVTQSSRYLVKRTGEKVFLECVQDMDHENMFWYRQDPGLGLRLIYFSYDVKMKEKGDIPEGYSVSREKKERFSLILESASTNQTSMYLCASSRMVGYEQYFGPGTRLTVT.

This clonotype was picked up many times. This chain uses TRBV3-1 with TRBJ2-3; TRBD2 matches at 13 bases. Germline values: CDR1 LGHDT, CDR2 YNNKEL (reference sequence). The CDR3 is 16 residues long. After removal of 4 bases from V and 5 bases from J, the junction contained 6 bases not matched to a gene. In nucleotides, the CDR3 is TGTGCCAGCAGCCCGGGACTAGCGGGATGGGTAGATACGCAGTATTTT. It specifies CASSPGLAGWVDTQYF.

This clonotype occurred many times. The chain joins TRBV11-2 to TRBJ1-1; D is ambiguous. The V end was cut by 4 bases, the J end by 3 bases, with 12 bases between. Germline CDR1 and CDR2: SGHAT and FQNNGV. CDR3 size: 14 residues. CDR3 nucleotide sequence: TGTGCCAGCAGCTATCCGGGAAGGTACACTGAAGCTTTCTTT. Residues: CASSYPGRYTEAFF.

This clonotype showed up many times. V gene TRBV12-3 or TRBV12-4 combines with J gene TRBJ2-1; 7 bases match TRBD2. J gave up 4 bases and V 4 bases, and 10 bases lay outside the gene matches. CDR3 size: 16 residues. The CDR3: CASSSPGGSRYNEQFF. Here the CDR3 DNA reads TGTGCCAGCAGTTCCCCTGGCGGGAGTCGGTACAATGAGCAGTTCTTC.

This clonotype was seen at least ten times. The V gene is TRBV27, the J gene TRBJ1-1, with TRBD1 as a possible D gene (5 bases). Germline-derived CDR1 and CDR2 are MNHEY and SMNVEV (reference sequence). The CDR3 runs to 13 residues. Trimming shortened V by 3 bases and J by 8 bases, and 13 bases separated the two germline ends. CDR3 sequence: CASSFPGAQEAFF. Written as DNA, the CDR3 is TGTGCCAGCAGTTTTCCCGGGGCACAGGAAGCTTTCTTT.

This clonotype has at least ten counts. V gene TRBV28 combines with J gene TRBJ1-5; D gene ambiguous. Germline CDR1 and CDR2: MDHEN and SYDVKM. There are 13 residues in the CDR3. V lost 1 base to trimming and J lost 5 bases, with 6 bases between them. The CDR3 DNA sequence: TGTGCCAGCAGTTTATCCTGGGATCAGCCCCAGCATTTT. It yields the protein CASSLSWDQPQHF.

The gene calls are TRBV12-3 or TRBV12-4 and TRBJ2-1; D is possibly TRBD1 or TRBD2 (6 bases each). V dropped 6 bases and J dropped 8 bases, with 17 bases sitting between them. The length of the CDR3 is 14 residues. The CDR3 spells CASRSTGRSHEQFF. DNA for the CDR3: TGTGCCAGCAGGTCTACAGGGAGGTCCCATGAGCAGTTCTTC.

This clonotype was recorded at least ten times. The chain employs TRBV20-1 and TRBJ2-7, with 7 bases identical to TRBD1. With 3 bases clipped from V and 0 bases from J, the junction kept 2 bases outside the gene matches. CDR3 length: 13 residues. Germline loops: CDR1 DFQATT, CDR2 SNEGSKA (reference sequence). CDR3 region: CSARQGVSYEQYF. The CDR3 region has the DNA TGCAGTGCTAGGCAGGGGGTCTCCTACGAGCAGTACTTC.

This clonotype was picked up many times. The rearrangement uses TRBV20-1 and TRBJ2-3, with 7 bases aligning to TRBD1. Germline CDR1 DFQATT, CDR2 SNEGSKA (reference sequence). J was trimmed by 2 bases and V by 4 bases; bases with no gene match: 9. The CDR3 has 15 amino acids. The CDR3 sequence is CSATHRDRNTDTQYF. CDR3 DNA sequence: TGCAGTGCTACCCACCGGGACAGAAACACAGATACGCAGTATTTT.

This sequence joins TRBV19 and TRBJ1-5; D call uncertain. V was trimmed by 1 base and J by 0 bases, leaving 7 bases between them. The germline V gene has CDR1 LNHDA and CDR2 SQIVND (reference sequence). The CDR3 spans 15 residues. For the CDR3, the DNA is TGTGCCAGTAGTATAGTAGATTATAGCAATCAGCCCCAGCATTTT. Protein: CASSIVDYSNQPQHF.

There are many counts of this clonotype. The chain recombines TRBV7-9 with TRBJ2-1; 7 nucleotides agree with TRBD1. The V gene's germline CDR1 is SEHNR and CDR2 FQNEAQ (reference sequence). V lost 7 bases to trimming and J lost 5 bases; unmatched junction nucleotides: 2. CDR3 length: 12 residues. The CDR3 spells CASIGTDNEQFF. The CDR3 DNA reads as TGTGCCAGCATCGGGACAGACAATGAGCAGTTCTTC.

This clonotype was picked up many times. The chain uses TRBV9 and TRBJ1-2; 9 bases line up with TRBD1. V lost 3 bases to trimming and J lost 2 bases; unmatched junction nucleotides: 5. This CDR3 is 15 amino acids long. Germline V CDR1 and CDR2: SGDLS, YYNGEE. For the CDR3, the DNA is TGTGCCAGCAGCGCCCCGGGACAGGGCAACTATGGCTACACCTTC. It yields the protein CASSAPGQGNYGYTF.

In its sample, this clonotype was seen a few times. The gene calls are TRBV5-1 and TRBJ2-1; D is undetermined. Germline-derived CDR1 and CDR2 are SGHRS and YFSETQ. V lost 0 bases, J lost 3 bases, and 4 bases lay in between. There are 13 residues in the CDR3. The CDR3 loop is CASSLEYYNEQFF. DNA of the CDR3: TGCGCCAGCAGCTTGGAGTACTACAATGAGCAGTTCTTC.

The chain carries TRBV30 and TRBJ2-3; the D is unclear. Deletions cut 5 bases from V and 9 bases from J, with 18 bases between. This CDR3 contains 13 residues. Germline CDR1 reads GTSNPN; CDR2 reads SVGIG (reference sequence). CDR3 sequence: CAWALGLVETQYF. CDR3 nucleotide sequence: TGTGCCTGGGCCTTAGGCCTGGTGGAGACGCAGTATTTT.

This sequence joins TRBV7-2 and TRBJ1-1; tentative D call: TRBD1 (5 bases). The CDR3 is 13 amino acids. Trimming left V 6 bases short and J 6 bases short, with 14 bases between. Per the germline V gene, CDR1 is SGHTA and CDR2 is FQGNSA. The CDR3 reads CASRAGGAAEAFF. The CDR3 nucleotides are TGTGCCAGCAGGGCTGGAGGGGCAGCTGAAGCTTTCTTT.

This clonotype occurred many times. The V gene is TRBV4-2, the J gene TRBJ2-1, with TRBD2 matching over 7 bases. This CDR3 contains 15 residues. Germline assignment: CDR1 LGHNA and CDR2 YNFKEQ. V dropped 1 base and J dropped 6; count of bases not matched to a gene: 6. Here the CDR3 reads CASSQGLAGFNEQFF. CDR3 DNA sequence: TGTGCCAGCAGCCAAGGACTAGCAGGTTTCAATGAGCAGTTCTTC.

V usage is TRBV2 and J usage is TRBJ1-2, with D perhaps matching TRBD1 (5 bases). The germline CDR1 and CDR2 sequences are SNHLY and FYNNEI. This CDR3 has 14 amino acids. Trimming left V 8 bases short and J 1 base short, with 14 bases between. The CDR3: CASGRRGLNYGYTF. For the CDR3, the DNA is TGTGCCAGCGGTAGAAGGGGCCTTAACTATGGCTACACCTTC. Variable domain in full (rest from reference TRBV2 and TRBJ1-2): EPEVTQTPSHQVTQMGQEVILRCVPISNHLYFYWYRQILGQKVEFLVSFYNNEISEKSEIFDDQFSVERPDGSNFTLKIRSTKLEDSAMYFCASGRRGLNYGYTFGSGTRLTVV.

The chain joins TRBV3-1 to TRBJ1-2; D is undetermined. The CDR3 is 16 residues long. Looked up from germline, CDR1 is LGHDT and CDR2 is YNNKEL (reference sequence). Trimming left V 3 bases short and J 0 bases short, with 14 bases between. The CDR3 spells CASSHFAGTSNYGYTF. The CDR3 DNA is TGTGCCAGCAGCCACTTTGCCGGAACTTCTAACTATGGCTACACCTTC.

The V call is TRBV29-1, the J call TRBJ2-5; D may be TRBD1 (6 bases). The V gene lost 5 bases and the J gene lost 2 bases, with 9 bases spanning the gap. The CDR3 covers 12 residues. Germline CDR1 and CDR2: SQVTM and ANQGSEA. DNA of the CDR3: TGCAGCGTTTCGCAGGGGCAAGAGACCCAGTACTTC. Its translation is CSVSQGQETQYF.

This clonotype has a count of ten or more. The chain employs TRBV6-6 and TRBJ1-4; unclear D gene. The CDR3 is 17 residues long. Per the germline V gene, CDR1 is MNHNY and CDR2 is SVGAGI (reference sequence). V lost 0 bases and J 0 bases, leaving 11 bases between the germline ends. Here the CDR3 reads CASSYSPPGSTNEKLFF. For the CDR3, the DNA is TGTGCCAGCAGTTACTCGCCGCCGGGCTCAACTAATGAAAAACTGTTTTTT.